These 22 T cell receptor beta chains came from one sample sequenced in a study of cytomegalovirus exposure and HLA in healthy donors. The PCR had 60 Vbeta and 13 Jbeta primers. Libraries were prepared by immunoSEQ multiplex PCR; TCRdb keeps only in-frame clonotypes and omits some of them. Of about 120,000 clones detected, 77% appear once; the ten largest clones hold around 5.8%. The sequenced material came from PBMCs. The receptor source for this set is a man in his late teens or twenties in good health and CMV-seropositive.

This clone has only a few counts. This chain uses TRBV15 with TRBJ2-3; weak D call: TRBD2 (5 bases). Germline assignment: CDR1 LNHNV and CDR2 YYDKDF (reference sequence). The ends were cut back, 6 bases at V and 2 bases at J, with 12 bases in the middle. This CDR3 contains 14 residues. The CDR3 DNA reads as TGTGCCACCAGTCCGGACGGGAACACAGATACGCAGTATTTT. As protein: CATSPDGNTDTQYF.

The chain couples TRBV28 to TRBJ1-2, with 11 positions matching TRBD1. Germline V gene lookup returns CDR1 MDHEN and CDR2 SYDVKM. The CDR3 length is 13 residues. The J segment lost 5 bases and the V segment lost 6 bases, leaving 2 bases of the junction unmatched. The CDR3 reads CASRGQGVYGYTF. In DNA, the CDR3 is TGTGCCAGCAGGGGACAGGGGGTTTATGGCTACACCTTC.

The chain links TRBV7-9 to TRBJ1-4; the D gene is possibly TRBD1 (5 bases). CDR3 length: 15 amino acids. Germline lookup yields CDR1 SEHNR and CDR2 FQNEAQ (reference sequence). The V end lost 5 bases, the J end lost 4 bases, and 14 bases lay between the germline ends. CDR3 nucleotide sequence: TGTGCCAGCAGCCCAACAGGTTTCGGTAATGAAAAACTGTTTTTT. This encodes CASSPTGFGNEKLFF.

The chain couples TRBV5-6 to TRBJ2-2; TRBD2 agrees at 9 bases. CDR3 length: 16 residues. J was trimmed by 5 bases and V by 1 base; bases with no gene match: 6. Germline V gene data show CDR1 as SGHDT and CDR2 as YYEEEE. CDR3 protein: CASSLRAGGYTGELFF. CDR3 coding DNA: TGTGCCAGCAGCTTGCGAGCGGGGGGTTATACCGGGGAGCTGTTTTTT.

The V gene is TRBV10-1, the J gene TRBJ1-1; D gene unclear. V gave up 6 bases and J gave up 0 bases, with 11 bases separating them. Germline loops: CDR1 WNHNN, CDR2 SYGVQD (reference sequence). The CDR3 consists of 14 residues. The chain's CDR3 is CASRQSIVNTEAFF. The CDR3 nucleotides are TGCGCCAGCAGACAATCCATCGTGAACACTGAAGCTTTCTTT.

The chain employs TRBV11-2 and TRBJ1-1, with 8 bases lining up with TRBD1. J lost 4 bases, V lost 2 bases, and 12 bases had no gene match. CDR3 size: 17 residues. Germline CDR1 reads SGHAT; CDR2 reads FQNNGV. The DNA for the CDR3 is TGTGCCAGCAGCTTATGGATGGCAGGGGGCTTTGGCACTGAAGCTTTCTTT. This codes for CASSLWMAGGFGTEAFF.

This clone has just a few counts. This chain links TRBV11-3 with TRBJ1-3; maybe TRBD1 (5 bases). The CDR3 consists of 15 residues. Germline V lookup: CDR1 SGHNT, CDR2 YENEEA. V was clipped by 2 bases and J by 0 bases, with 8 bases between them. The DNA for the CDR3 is TGTGCCAGCAGCTTACAGGGAACCTCTGGAAACACCATATATTTT. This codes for CASSLQGTSGNTIYF. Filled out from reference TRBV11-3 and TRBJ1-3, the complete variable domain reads EAGVVQSPRYKIIEKKQPVAFWCNPISGHNTLYWYLQNLGQGPELLIRYENEEAVDDSQLPKDRFSAERLKGVDSTLKIQPAELGDSAVYLCASSLQGTSGNTIYFGEGSWLTVV.

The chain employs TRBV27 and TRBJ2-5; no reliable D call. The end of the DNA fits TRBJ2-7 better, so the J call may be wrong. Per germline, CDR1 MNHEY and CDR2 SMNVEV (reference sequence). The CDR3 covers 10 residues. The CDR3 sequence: CASRPYEQYF. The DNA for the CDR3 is TGTGCCAGCAGGCCCTACGAGCAGTACTTC.

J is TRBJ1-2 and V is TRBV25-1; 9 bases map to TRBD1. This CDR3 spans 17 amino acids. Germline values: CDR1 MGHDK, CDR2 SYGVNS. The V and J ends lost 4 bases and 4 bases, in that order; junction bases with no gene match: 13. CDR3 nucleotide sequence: TGTGCCAGCAGTGGTCCTACACAGGGGGCAGAAGGCTATGGCTACACCTTC. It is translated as CASSGPTQGAEGYGYTF.

CDR3 nucleotides: TGTGCCAGCAAACGAGGACAGTGGGGTACCTACGAGCAGTACTTC. Translation: CASKRGQWGTYEQYF. The rearrangement joins TRBV6-5 to TRBJ2-7; TRBD1 is a possible D gene (6 bases). V shed 7 bases and J shed 2 bases, with 18 bases lying between them. The germline V gene encodes CDR1 MNHEY and CDR2 SVGAGI. The CDR3 is 15 residues long.

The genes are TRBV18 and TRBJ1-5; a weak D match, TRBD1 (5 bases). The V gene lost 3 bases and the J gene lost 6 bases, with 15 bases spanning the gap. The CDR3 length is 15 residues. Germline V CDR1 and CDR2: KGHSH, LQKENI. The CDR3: CASSPRGVAGQPQHF. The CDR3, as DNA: TGTGCCAGCTCACCCCGGGGGGTAGCGGGTCAGCCCCAGCATTTT. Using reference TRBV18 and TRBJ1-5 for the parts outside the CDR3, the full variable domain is NAGVMQNPRHLVRRRGQEARLRCSPMKGHSHVYWYRQLPEEGLKFMVYLQKENIIDESGMPKERFSAEFPKEGPSILRIQQVVRGDSAAYFCASSPRGVAGQPQHFGDGTRLSIL.

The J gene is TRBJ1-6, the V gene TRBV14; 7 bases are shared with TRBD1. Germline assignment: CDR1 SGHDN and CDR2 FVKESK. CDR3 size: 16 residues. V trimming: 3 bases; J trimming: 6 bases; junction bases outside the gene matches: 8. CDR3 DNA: TGTGCCAGCAGCCATCCTTCCGGGACAGTTAATTCACCCCTCCACTTT. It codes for CASSHPSGTVNSPLHF.

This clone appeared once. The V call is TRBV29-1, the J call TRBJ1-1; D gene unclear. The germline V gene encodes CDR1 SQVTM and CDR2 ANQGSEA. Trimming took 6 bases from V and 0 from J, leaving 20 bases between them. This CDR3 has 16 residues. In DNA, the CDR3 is TGCAGCGTGAGATACGGACTCCCAGCAATGAACACTGAAGCTTTCTTT. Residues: CSVRYGLPAMNTEAFF.

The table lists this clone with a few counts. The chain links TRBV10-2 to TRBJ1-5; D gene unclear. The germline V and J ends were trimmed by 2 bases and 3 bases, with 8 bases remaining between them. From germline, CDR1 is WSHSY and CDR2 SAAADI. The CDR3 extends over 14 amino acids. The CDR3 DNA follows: TGCGCCAGCAGTGAGGGCCTCCCCAATCAGCCCCAGCATTTT. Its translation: CASSEGLPNQPQHF.

The CDR3 nucleotides read TGTGCCAGCACTTCCGGGACAGGGGCGGGCGGAGGCTACACCTTC. Residues: CASTSGTGAGGGYTF. This chain connects TRBV2 to TRBJ1-2; 10 nucleotides match TRBD1. Germline trimming cut 7 bases from V and 8 bases from J; bases unmatched to any gene: 13. Germline V gene lookup returns CDR1 SNHLY and CDR2 FYNNEI. This CDR3 contains 15 residues.

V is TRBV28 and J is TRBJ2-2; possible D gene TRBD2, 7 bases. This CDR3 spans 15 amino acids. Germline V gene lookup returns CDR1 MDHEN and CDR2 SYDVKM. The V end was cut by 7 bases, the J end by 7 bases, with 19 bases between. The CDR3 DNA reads TGTGCCAGCAAAGTACAGGGAGGGCATATCGGGGAGCTGTTTTTT. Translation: CASKVQGGHIGELFF. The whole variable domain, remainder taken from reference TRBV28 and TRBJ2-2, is DVKVTQSSRYLVKRTGEKVFLECVQDMDHENMFWYRQDPGLGLRLIYFSYDVKMKEKGDIPEGYSVSREKKERFSLILESASTNQTSMYLCASKVQGGHIGELFFGEGSRLTVL.

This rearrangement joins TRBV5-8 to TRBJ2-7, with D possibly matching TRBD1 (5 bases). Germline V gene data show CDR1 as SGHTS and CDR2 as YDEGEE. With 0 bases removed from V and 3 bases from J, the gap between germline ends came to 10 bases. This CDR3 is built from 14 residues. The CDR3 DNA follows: TGTGCCAGCAGCTTGGCACAGGTTAGCTACGAGCAGTACTTC. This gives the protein CASSLAQVSYEQYF.

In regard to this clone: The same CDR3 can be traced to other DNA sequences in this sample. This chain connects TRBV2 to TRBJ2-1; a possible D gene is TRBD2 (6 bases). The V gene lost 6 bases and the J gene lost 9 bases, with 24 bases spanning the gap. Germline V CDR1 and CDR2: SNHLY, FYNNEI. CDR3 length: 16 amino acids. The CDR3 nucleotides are TGTGCCAGCAGGTCGGAGAAGGGCGGGGCCGGCGGTGAGCAGTTCTTC. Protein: CASRSEKGGAGGEQFF.

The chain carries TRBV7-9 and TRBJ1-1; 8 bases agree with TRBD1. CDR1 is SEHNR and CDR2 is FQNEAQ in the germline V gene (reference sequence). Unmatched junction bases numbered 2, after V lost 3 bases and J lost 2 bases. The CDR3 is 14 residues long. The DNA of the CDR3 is TGTGCCAGCAGCTTGACAGGGGCCAACACTGAAGCTTTCTTT. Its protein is CASSLTGANTEAFF. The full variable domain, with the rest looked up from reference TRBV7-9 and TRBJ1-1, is DTGVSQNPRHKITKRGQNVTFRCDPISEHNRLYWYRQTLGQGPEFLTYFQNEAQLEKSRLLSDRFSAERPKGSFSTLEIQRTEQGDSAMYLCASSLTGANTEAFFGQGTRLTVV.

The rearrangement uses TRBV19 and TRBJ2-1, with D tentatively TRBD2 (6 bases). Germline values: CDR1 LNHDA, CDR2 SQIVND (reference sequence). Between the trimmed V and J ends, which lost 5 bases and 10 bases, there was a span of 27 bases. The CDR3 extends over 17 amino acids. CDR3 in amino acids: CASSEGRAKLEGREQFF. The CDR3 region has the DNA TGTGCCAGTAGTGAGGGCAGGGCGAAACTCGAGGGGAGGGAGCAGTTCTTC.

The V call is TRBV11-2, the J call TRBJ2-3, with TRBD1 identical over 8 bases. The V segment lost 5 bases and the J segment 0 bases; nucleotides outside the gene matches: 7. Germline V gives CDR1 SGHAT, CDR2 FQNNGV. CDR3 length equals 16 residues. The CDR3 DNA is TGTGCCAGCAGCCCAGCCCGGACAGGGAGCACAGATACGCAGTATTTT. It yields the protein CASSPARTGSTDTQYF.

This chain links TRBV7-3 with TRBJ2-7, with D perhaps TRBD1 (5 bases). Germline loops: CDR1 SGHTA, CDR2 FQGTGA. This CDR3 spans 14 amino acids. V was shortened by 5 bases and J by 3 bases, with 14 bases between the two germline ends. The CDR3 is CASSPSRASYEQYF. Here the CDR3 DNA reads TGTGCCAGCAGCCCCTCCAGGGCTAGCTACGAGCAGTACTTC.